These T cell receptor beta chains were read from a single sample in a study of CD8 T cells in Susac syndrome. TCRdb reprocessed the immunoSEQ multiplex PCR reads via MiXCR and lists one record per CDR3 protein. The sample includes 100,000 to 150,000 distinct CDR3 sequences, 75% to 90% of them seen just once. The sample taken for sequencing was CD8+ T cells from PBMCs. These TCRs come from a human donor with multiple sclerosis. Both conserved end residues are part of each CDR3. A D gene is named only where the DNA matches it firmly. Clone size is shown for a subset of rows, as once, few, many or a class of expanded clone.

d_call	j_call	clone_size	v_call	cdr3_nt	cdr3_aa
TRBD2	TRBJ2-3	NA	TRBV6-1	TGTGCCAGCAGCCTCCCCCGGACTAGCGCAGATACGCAGTATTTT	CASSLPRTSADTQYF
NA	TRBJ2-2	NA	TRBV4-2	TGTGCCAGCAGGGGAGAGAAGGGGTTGGACACCGGGGAGCTGTTTTTT	CASRGEKGLDTGELFF
NA	TRBJ2-2	NA	TRBV6-5	TGTGCCAGCAGCACAGGATCCACCGGGGAGCTGTTTTTT	CASSTGSTGELFF
NA	TRBJ1-2	NA	TRBV3-1	TGTGCCAGCAGCCAAGAAGGAAAGGACAGCCGATTAAACTATGGCTACACCTTC	CASSQEGKDSRLNYGYTF
NA	TRBJ1-5	once	TRBV19	TGTGCCAGTAGCCCCGACGTATGGGCTGTGGGCAATCAGCCCCAGCATTTT	CASSPDVWAVGNQPQHF
NA	TRBJ1-1	NA	TRBV29-1	TGCAGCGTTGTTGTCGCGGGGGGCCGGACTGAAGCTTTCTTT	CSVVVAGGRTEAFF
TRBD2	TRBJ2-1	once	TRBV12-3/TRBV12-4	TGTGCCAGCAGTTTACCACAAAAGCGGGAGGGCCTCAATGAGCAGTTCTTC	CASSLPQKREGLNEQFF
TRBD1	TRBJ1-1	NA	TRBV5-6	TGTGCCAGCAGCCCAGACAGGGGCCTAATGAACACTGAAGCTTTCTTT	CASSPDRGLMNTEAFF
NA	TRBJ2-7	NA	TRBV29-1	TGCAGCGTCGCAGGGGACAACCTTATATCGGTTAATGTCTACGAGCAGTACTTC	CSVAGDNLISVNVYEQYF
TRBD1	TRBJ1-5	NA	TRBV19	TGTGCCAGTAGTATTGGAAGGGGGCGGTTGAATCAGCCCCAGCATTTT	CASSIGRGRLNQPQHF
NA	TRBJ2-4	NA	TRBV3-1	TGTGCCAGCAGCCAAGATAAACCGGGGATAGTACAGAAGATAGCCAAAAACATTCAGTACTTC	CASSQDKPGIVQKIAKNIQYF
NA	TRBJ1-4	NA	TRBV2	TGTGCATGTACGGGGGATTTTGACGAAAAACTGTTTTTT	CACTGDFDEKLFF
NA	TRBJ2-6	NA	TRBV10-2	TGCGCCAGCAGCCACCTGGGGCAAATCGGACCTGGGGCCAACGTCCTGACTTTC	CASSHLGQIGPGANVLTF
TRBD1	TRBJ2-1	NA	TRBV19	TGTGCCAGTAGCACTTCGACAGGGCTCAATGAGCAGTTCTTC	CASSTSTGLNEQFF
NA	TRBJ2-7	NA	TRBV27	TGTGCCAGCAGTTTATGGGGGGTAAGCGAGCAGTACTTC	CASSLWGVSEQYF
NA	TRBJ1-3	NA	TRBV20-1	TGCAGTGCTAGAGATTTATGGAGTGACAACTCTGGAAACACCATATATTTT	CSARDLWSDNSGNTIYF
TRBD2	TRBJ2-1	few	TRBV7-3	TGTGCCAGCAGCTGGAGCGGGAGCCCCCTATATGAGCAGTTCTTC	CASSWSGSPLYEQFF
NA	TRBJ1-1	NA	TRBV30	TGTGCCTGGAGTGTACTCGGTAACACTGAAGCTTTCTTT	CAWSVLGNTEAFF
NA	TRBJ1-6	NA	TRBV6-5	TGTGCCAGCAGTTACAATTGGGCGGCTCCCTCCTATAATTCACCCCTCCACTTT	CASSYNWAAPSYNSPLHF
NA	TRBJ1-2	NA	TRBV2	TGTGCCAGCACCCGTCAGCGACAGTTAGCCACCTTC	CASTRQRQLATF
NA	TRBJ2-6	NA	TRBV6-1	TGTGCCAGCAGTCCTTTAAATATCAGGGGCTCGCCCCTCTCTGGGGCCAACGTCCTGACTTTC	CASSPLNIRGSPLSGANVLTF
NA	TRBJ1-3	NA	TRBV27	TGTGCCAGTTCGGGGGCTAATGGAAACACCATATATTTT	CASSGANGNTIYF
NA	TRBJ2-2	once	TRBV30	TGTGCCTGGAGTTCTTCCTTGGACCGCGGGGAGCTGTTTTTT	CAWSSSLDRGELFF
NA	TRBJ1-4	NA	TRBV6-1	TGTGCCAGCAGCCCTCAAACAAGGGTAGGGAATGAAAAACTGTTTTTT	CASSPQTRVGNEKLFF
TRBD2	TRBJ2-1	NA	TRBV27	TGTGCCAGCGCCTCCGGGACTAGCTTTTATGAGCAGTTCTTC	CASASGTSFYEQFF
TRBD1	TRBJ2-7	NA	TRBV2	TGTGCCAGCATGGGACAGCTTAACGAGCAGTACTTC	CASMGQLNEQYF
NA	TRBJ2-3	NA	TRBV5-1	TGCGCCAGCAGCTTGGGTGGAGTGCCTCCGGATTTT	CASSLGGVPPDF
NA	TRBJ1-1	once	TRBV12-3/TRBV12-4	TGTGCCAGCAGTTCCTCAGGAGCATACACTGAAGCTTTCTTT	CASSSSGAYTEAFF
NA	TRBJ1-2	NA	TRBV5-5	TGTGCCAGCAGCACCCCACAGGAGATAGTTGGTGGCTACACCTTC	CASSTPQEIVGGYTF
TRBD1	TRBJ1-5	NA	TRBV12-3/TRBV12-4	TGTGCCAGCAGTTACCGACAGGGGGCTCAGCCCCAGCATTTT	CASSYRQGAQPQHF
NA	TRBJ1-5	NA	TRBV18	TGTGCCAGCTCCCAACCGGATCAGCCCCAGCATTTT	CASSQPDQPQHF